The present entry profiles one T cell receptor beta chain with its context. Its antigen is unknown. This entry comes from a study of CD8 T cell repertoires and HIV-1 epitope variants. Study as a whole: Each of Twenty-five Gag and Nef epitope peptides stimulated a separate culture. Epitopes were three Gag families plus Nef HW9 and YT9. General study points: Eight or nine antigen-specific TCR beta clonotypes were found; roughly six seemed cross-reactive to variants. This assay reports beta chains of antigen-expanded cells, not T cell function.

Sequenced by immunoSEQ multiplex PCR; TCRdb stores in-frame clones only, minus some. The sample holds about 5,300 clones, 65% to 75% seen once. V lost 2 bases to trimming and J lost 4 bases; unmatched junction nucleotides: 5. CDR3 size: 15 residues. Germline V lookup: CDR1 SNHLY, CDR2 FYNNEI. This clonotype was obtained from a male donor with HIV. Material: cultured CD8+ T cells derived from PBMCs. The chain couples TRBV2 to TRBJ1-1; 9 bases agree with TRBD1. DNA for the CDR3: TGTGCCAGCAGTGAACCAGACAGGGGGGGCACTGAAGCTTTCTTT. Residues: CASSEPDRGGTEAFF.